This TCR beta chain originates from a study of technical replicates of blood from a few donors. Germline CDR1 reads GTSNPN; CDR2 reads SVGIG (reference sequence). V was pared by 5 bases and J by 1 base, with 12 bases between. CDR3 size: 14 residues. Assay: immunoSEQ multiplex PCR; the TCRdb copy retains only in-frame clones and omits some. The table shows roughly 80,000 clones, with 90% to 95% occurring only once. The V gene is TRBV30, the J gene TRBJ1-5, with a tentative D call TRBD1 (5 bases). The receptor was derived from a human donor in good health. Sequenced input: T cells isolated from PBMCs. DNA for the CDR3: TGTGCCTGGTCCCCGGGGGGGAGCAATCAGCCCCAGCATTTT. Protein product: CAWSPGGSNQPQHF. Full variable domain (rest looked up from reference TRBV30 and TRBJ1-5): SQTIHQWPATLVQPVGSPLSLECTVEGTSNPNLYWYRQAAGRGLQLLFYSVGIGQISSEVPQNLSASRPQDRQFILSSKKLLLSDSGFYLCAWSPGGSNQPQHFGDGTRLSIL.